This T cell receptor (beta chain) was sequenced for a study of chemoradiotherapy in HPV16-positive cancers. Study information: Candidate HPV-specific T-cell clones and common TCR motifs came from functional assays in a couple of HPV16-positive patients. General observations from the study: Candidate HPV-specific clones and E7-related TCR motifs grew in tumor during treatment. In HPV16-positive patients, HPV-responsive T-cell expansion tracked better recurrence-free survival.

Sequencing was performed with immunoSEQ multiplex PCR; in TCRdb, only in-frame clones are kept and a portion is missing. The data contain over a thousand clones, approximately 86% of them singletons. Remarks on this clone: Its antigen is unknown.

This TCR was recovered from a human donor with HPV-associated anogenital cancer. The input for sequencing was tumor tissue, taken from a patient who underwent chemoradiotherapy.

In DNA form, the CDR3 reads TGTGCCAGCTCACCAAGAGCGGGGGCAAGCTCCTACAATGAGCAGTTCTTC. Translated, it gives CASSPRAGASSYNEQFF. The chain combines TRBV18 with TRBJ2-1; 8 bases align to TRBD2. V gave up 2 bases and J gave up 0 bases; unmatched junction bases: 6. This CDR3 contains 17 residues. Germline CDR1 and CDR2: KGHSH and LQKENI.